These 10 T cell receptor beta chains came from one sample sequenced in a study of blood T cells in healthy people across ages. The second PCR ran about 6 to 12 cycles with a sample-barcoded 5' primer and J-beta primers. TCRdb redid the calling of the 5' RACE reads with MiXCR, one entry per CDR3 protein. The sample includes hundreds of thousands of distinct CDR3 sequences, about 21% seen only once; the top ten take 3.5% to 4%. Sequencing input: blood. All receptors come from a man aged 70-80 years in good health.

This chain links TRBV4-3 with TRBJ1-5; TRBD1 aligns across 7 bases. The CDR3 has 15 residues. CDR1 is LGHNA and CDR2 is YSLEER in the germline V gene. The V gene end was trimmed by 0 bases and the J gene end by 7 bases; junction bases not matched to a gene: 6. CDR3 DNA sequence: TGCGCCAGCAGCCAAGACGACAGGGTATACCAGCCCCAGCATTTT. Residues: CASSQDDRVYQPQHF.

This clonotype was counted between two and nine times. The genes are TRBV7-2 and TRBJ1-1; maybe TRBD1 (5 bases). This CDR3 spans 14 amino acids. The germline CDR1 and CDR2 sequences are SGHTA and FQGNSA. Trimming removed 1 base at V and 4 bases at J, with 10 bases between. CDR3 protein: CASSLGGVSTEAFF. The CDR3 DNA follows: TGTGCCAGCAGCTTAGGAGGGGTCTCCACTGAAGCTTTCTTT.

The table lists this clonotype with a few counts. The gene calls are TRBV18 and TRBJ2-5, with a tentative D call TRBD1 (6 bases). The J call may not be correct, given that the DNA end is closer to TRBJ2-1. The germline gives CDR1 KGHSH, CDR2 LQKENI. CDR3 size: 14 residues. The chain's CDR3 is CASSQDRNYNEQFF. The CDR3 DNA follows: TGTGCCAGCTCACAAGACAGGAACTACAATGAGCAGTTCTTC.

A word on this clonotype: The missing conserved phenylalanine or tryptophan at the end of this CDR3 makes a read error likely. This chain uses TRBV20-1 with TRBJ2-5, with TRBD2 matching over 12 bases. TRBJ2-1 matches the DNA end more closely, so the J call is doubtful. Germline assignment: CDR1 DFQATT and CDR2 SNEGSKA (reference sequence). The CDR3 covers 15 residues. CDR3 DNA: TGCAGTGCTCCCACTAGCGGGGGGCCTTCCAATGAGCAGTTCCTC. Its translation is CSAPTSGGPSNEQFL.

This clonotype was counted at least ten times. The chain recombines TRBV29-1 with TRBJ2-4, with a weak D call TRBD1 (5 bases). The germline V gene encodes CDR1 SQVTM and CDR2 ANQGSEA. Trimming stripped 7 bases from V and 9 bases from J, with 16 bases between. The CDR3 totals 12 residues. The CDR3 loop reads CSAEGREGIQYF. CDR3 sequence (DNA): TGCAGCGCCGAAGGCAGGGAAGGCATTCAGTACTTC.

This clonotype was recorded a few times. The chain combines TRBV20-1 with TRBJ1-5; 8 bases agree with TRBD1. This CDR3 has 15 residues. The germline gives CDR1 DFQATT, CDR2 SNEGSKA (reference sequence). The ends lost 0 bases at V and 5 bases at J; junction bases unmatched: 6. In DNA, the CDR3 is TGCAGTGCTAGAGATTGGGCAGGGGGCCATCAGCCCCAGCATTTT. Encoded protein: CSARDWAGGHQPQHF.

The DNA of the CDR3 is TGTGCCAGCAGACCTGGACTAGCGAGCCAAGAGACCCAGTACTTC. It translates to CASRPGLASQETQYF. The rearrangement uses TRBV3-1 and TRBJ2-5; 9 positions agree with TRBD2. Germline loops: CDR1 LGHDT, CDR2 YNNKEL (reference sequence). There are 15 residues in the CDR3. V shed 6 bases, J shed 1 base, and the junction held 6 bases outside the gene matches.

The chain carries TRBV20-1 and TRBJ1-2; 7 nucleotides line up with TRBD1. Germline-derived CDR1 and CDR2 are DFQATT and SNEGSKA (reference sequence). J was trimmed by 1 base and V by 2 bases; bases with no gene match: 13. This CDR3 spans 17 amino acids. The CDR3 protein is CSARPTLKGAFNYGYTF. The CDR3 bases are TGCAGTGCTAGACCGACCCTCAAGGGGGCCTTTAACTATGGCTACACCTTC.

This clonotype was detected a few times. The chain carries TRBV12-3 or TRBV12-4 and TRBJ1-1, with 8 bases identical to TRBD1. J was trimmed by 0 bases and V by 6 bases; bases with no gene match: 3. This CDR3 has 14 amino acids. CDR3 sequence: CASRGQVMNTEAFF. CDR3 DNA: TGTGCCAGCAGGGGACAGGTTATGAACACTGAAGCTTTCTTT.

The genes are TRBV7-9 and TRBJ1-1, with TRBD1 matching over 10 bases. This CDR3 contains 15 residues. Germline trimming cut 4 bases from V and 3 bases from J; bases unmatched to any gene: 5. The germline V gene has CDR1 SEHNR and CDR2 FQNEAQ (reference sequence). The CDR3 DNA sequence: TGTGCCAGCAGCTCCCGGGACAGGGGTTACACTGAAGCTTTCTTT. Encoded protein: CASSSRDRGYTEAFF.